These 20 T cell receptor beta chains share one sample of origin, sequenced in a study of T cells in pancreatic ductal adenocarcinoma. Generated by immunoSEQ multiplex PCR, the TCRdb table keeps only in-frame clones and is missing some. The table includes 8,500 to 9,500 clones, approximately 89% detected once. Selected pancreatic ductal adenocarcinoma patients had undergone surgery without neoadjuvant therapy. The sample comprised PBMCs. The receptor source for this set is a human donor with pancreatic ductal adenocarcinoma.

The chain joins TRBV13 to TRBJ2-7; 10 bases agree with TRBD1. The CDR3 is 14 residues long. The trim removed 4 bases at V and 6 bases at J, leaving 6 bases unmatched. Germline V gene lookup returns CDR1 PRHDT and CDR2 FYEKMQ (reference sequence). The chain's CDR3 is CASSSRDRGSEQYF. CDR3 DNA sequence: TGTGCCAGCAGCTCCCGGGACAGGGGAAGCGAGCAGTACTTC. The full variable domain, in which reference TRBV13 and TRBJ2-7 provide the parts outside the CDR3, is AAGVIQSPRHLIKEKRETATLKCYPIPRHDTVYWYQQGPGQDPQFLISFYEKMQSDKGSIPDRFSAQQFSDYHSELNMSSLELGDSALYFCASSSRDRGSEQYFGPGTRLTVT.

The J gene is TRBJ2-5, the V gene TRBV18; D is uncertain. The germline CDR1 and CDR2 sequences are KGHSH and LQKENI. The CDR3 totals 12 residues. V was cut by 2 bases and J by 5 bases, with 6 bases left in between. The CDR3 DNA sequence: TGTGCCAGCTCACCAGCCGGGGAGACCCAGTACTTC. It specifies CASSPAGETQYF.

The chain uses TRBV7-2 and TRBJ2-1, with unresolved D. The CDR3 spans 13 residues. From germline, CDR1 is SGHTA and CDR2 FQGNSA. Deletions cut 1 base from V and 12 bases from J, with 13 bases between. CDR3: CASSLETPQRQFF. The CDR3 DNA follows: TGTGCCAGCAGCTTAGAGACTCCACAAAGGCAGTTCTTC.

This chain's CDR3 is CSGRDREYGYTF. The CDR3 DNA is TGCAGCGGGCGAGACAGGGAGTATGGCTACACCTTC. The rearrangement links TRBV29-1 to TRBJ1-2, with TRBD1 matching 7 bases. J was trimmed by 5 bases and V by 7 bases; bases with no gene match: 7. The CDR3 consists of 12 residues. Germline assignment: CDR1 SQVTM and CDR2 ANQGSEA. Full variable domain (rest looked up from reference TRBV29-1 and TRBJ1-2): SAVISQKPSRDICQRGTSLTIQCQVDSQVTMMFWYRQQPGQSLTLIATANQGSEATYESGFVIDKFPISRPNLTFSTLTVSNMSPEDSSIYLCSGRDREYGYTFGSGTRLTVV.

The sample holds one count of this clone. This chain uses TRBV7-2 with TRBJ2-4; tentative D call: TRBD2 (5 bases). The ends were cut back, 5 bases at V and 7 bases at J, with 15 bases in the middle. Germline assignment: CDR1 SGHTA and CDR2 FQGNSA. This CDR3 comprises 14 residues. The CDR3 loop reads CASSGSPSMNIQYF. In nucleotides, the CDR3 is TGTGCCAGCAGCGGGAGTCCGTCAATGAACATTCAGTACTTC.

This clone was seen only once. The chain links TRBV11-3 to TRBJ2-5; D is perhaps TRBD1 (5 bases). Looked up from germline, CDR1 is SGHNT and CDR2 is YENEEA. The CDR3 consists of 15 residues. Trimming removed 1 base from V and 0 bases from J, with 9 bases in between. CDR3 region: CASSLGLGDQETQYF. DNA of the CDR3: TGTGCCAGCAGCTTAGGCCTAGGGGACCAAGAGACCCAGTACTTC.

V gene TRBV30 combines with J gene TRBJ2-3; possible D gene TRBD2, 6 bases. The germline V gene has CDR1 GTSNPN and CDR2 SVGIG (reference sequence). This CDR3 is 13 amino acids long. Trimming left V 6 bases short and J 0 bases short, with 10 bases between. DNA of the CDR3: TGTGCCTGCGGGGGAGCGAGCACAGATACGCAGTATTTT. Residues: CACGGASTDTQYF.

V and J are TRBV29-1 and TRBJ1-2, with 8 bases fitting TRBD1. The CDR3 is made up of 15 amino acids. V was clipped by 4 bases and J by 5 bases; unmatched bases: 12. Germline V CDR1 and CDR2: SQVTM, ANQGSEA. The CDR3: CSVANRDRSNYGYTF. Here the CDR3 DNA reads TGCAGCGTTGCAAACCGGGACAGGTCGAATTATGGCTACACCTTC.

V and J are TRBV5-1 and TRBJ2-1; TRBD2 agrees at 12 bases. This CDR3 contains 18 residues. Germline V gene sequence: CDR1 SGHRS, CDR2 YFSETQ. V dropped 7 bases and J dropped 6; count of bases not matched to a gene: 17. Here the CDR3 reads CASQETSGSREGGNEQFF. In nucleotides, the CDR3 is TGCGCCAGCCAGGAGACTAGCGGGAGCCGTGAGGGGGGCAATGAGCAGTTCTTC.

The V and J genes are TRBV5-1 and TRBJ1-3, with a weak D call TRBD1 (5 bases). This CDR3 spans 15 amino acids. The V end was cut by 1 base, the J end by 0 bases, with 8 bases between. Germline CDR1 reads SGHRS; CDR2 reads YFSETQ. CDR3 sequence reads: CASSLWQGSGNTIYF. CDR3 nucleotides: TGCGCCAGCAGCTTGTGGCAGGGCTCTGGAAACACCATATATTTT.

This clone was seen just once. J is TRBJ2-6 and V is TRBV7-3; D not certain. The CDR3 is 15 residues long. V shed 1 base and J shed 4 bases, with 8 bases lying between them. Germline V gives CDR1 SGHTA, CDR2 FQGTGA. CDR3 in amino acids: CASSLRSAGANVLTF. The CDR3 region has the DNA TGTGCCAGCAGCTTAAGAAGCGCCGGGGCCAACGTCCTGACTTTC.

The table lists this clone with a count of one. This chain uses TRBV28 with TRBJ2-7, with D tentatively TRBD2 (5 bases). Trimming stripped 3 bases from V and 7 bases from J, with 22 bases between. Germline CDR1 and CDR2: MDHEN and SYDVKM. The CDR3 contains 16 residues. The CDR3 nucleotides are TGTGCCAGCAGTTTTTTAAGTAGCGCCCGATCTGGGGAGCAGTACTTC. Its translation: CASSFLSSARSGEQYF.

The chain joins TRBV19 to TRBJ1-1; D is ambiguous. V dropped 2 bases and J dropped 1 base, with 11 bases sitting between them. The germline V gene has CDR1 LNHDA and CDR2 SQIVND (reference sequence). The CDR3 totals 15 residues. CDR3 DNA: TGTGCCAGTAGTATAAGACCTCGCGGGAACACTGAAGCTTTCTTT. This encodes CASSIRPRGNTEAFF. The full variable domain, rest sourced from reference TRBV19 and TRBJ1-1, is DGGITQSPKYLFRKEGQNVTLSCEQNLNHDAMYWYRQDPGQGLRLIYYSQIVNDFQKGDIAEGYSVSREKKESFPLTVTSAQKNPTAFYLCASSIRPRGNTEAFFGQGTRLTVV.

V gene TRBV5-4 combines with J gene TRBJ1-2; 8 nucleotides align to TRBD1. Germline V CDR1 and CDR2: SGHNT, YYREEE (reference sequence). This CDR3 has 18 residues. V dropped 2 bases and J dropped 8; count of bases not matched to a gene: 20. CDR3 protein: CASSFGQGPNMLRGGYTF. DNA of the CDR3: TGTGCCAGCAGCTTCGGACAGGGCCCCAACATGTTAAGAGGAGGCTACACCTTC.

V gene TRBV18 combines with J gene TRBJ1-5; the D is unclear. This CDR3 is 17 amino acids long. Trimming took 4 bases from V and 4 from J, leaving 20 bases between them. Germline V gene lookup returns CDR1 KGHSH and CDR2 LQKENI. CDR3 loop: CASSLSGRATVNQPQHF. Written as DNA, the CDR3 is TGTGCCAGCTCACTTTCGGGAAGGGCTACTGTGAATCAGCCCCAGCATTTT. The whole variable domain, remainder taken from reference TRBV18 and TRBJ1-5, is NAGVMQNPRHLVRRRGQEARLRCSPMKGHSHVYWYRQLPEEGLKFMVYLQKENIIDESGMPKERFSAEFPKEGPSILRIQQVVRGDSAAYFCASSLSGRATVNQPQHFGDGTRLSIL.

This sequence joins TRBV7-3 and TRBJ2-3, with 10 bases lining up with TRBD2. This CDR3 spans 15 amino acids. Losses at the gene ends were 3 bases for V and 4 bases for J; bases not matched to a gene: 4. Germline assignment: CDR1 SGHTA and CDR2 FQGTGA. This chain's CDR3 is CASSFTSGEADTQYF. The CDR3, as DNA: TGTGCCAGCAGCTTTACTAGCGGGGAAGCAGATACGCAGTATTTT.

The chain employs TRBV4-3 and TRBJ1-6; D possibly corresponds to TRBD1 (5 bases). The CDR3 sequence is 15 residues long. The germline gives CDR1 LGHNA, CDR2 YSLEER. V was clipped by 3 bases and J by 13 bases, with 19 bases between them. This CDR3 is CASSQTAILPKPLHF. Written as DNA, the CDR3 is TGCGCCAGCAGCCAGACAGCCATTCTCCCAAAGCCCCTCCACTTT.

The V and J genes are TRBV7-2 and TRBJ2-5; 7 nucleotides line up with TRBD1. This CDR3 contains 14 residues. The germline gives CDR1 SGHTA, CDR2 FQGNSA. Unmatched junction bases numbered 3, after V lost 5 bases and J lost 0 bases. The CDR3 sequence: CASSPTGDQETQYF. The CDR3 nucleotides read TGTGCCAGCAGCCCTACAGGGGACCAAGAGACCCAGTACTTC.

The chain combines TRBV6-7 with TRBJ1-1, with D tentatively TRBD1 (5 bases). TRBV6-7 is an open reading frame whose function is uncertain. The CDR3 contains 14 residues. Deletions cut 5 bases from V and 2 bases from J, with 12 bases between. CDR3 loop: CASSTGHHNTEAFF. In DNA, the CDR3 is TGTGCCAGCAGTACCGGACATCACAACACTGAAGCTTTCTTT.

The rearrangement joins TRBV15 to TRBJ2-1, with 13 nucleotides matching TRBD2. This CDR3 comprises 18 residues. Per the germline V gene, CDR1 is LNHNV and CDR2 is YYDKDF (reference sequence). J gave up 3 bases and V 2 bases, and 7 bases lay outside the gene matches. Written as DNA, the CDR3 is TGTGCCACCAGCAGACTGACTAGCGGGGGGCTGGACTACAATGAGCAGTTCTTC. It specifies CATSRLTSGGLDYNEQFF.